This entry lists 3 T cell receptor beta chains sequenced from one sample in a study of chemoradiotherapy in HPV16-positive cancers. Data came from immunoSEQ multiplex PCR; TCRdb stores just in-frame clones and leaves some out. The sample yields under 6,500 clones, roughly 90% seen once. The starting material was tumor tissue, obtained from a patient who underwent chemoradiotherapy. All receptors derive from a human donor with HPV-associated anogenital cancer.

Here the CDR3 DNA reads TGTGCCAGCAGCGTAGGTTGGGACGGCACTGAAGCTTTCTTT. Residues: CASSVGWDGTEAFF. The rearrangement joins TRBV9 to TRBJ1-1; perhaps TRBD1 as D (5 bases). The CDR3 covers 14 residues. Per the germline V gene, CDR1 is SGDLS and CDR2 is YYNGEE. Trimming left V 0 bases short and J 4 bases short, with 10 bases between.

This chain uses TRBV30 with TRBJ1-2; TRBD1 matches 9 bases. The ends lost 3 bases at V and 5 bases at J; junction bases unmatched: 10. This CDR3 is built from 15 residues. Looked up from germline, CDR1 is GTSNPN and CDR2 is SVGIG (reference sequence). CDR3 loop: CAWSGTGIRRYGYTF. As DNA, the CDR3 is TGTGCCTGGAGCGGGACAGGGATTCGAAGATATGGCTACACCTTC. Full variable domain (remainder filled in from reference TRBV30 and TRBJ1-2): SQTIHQWPATLVQPVGSPLSLECTVEGTSNPNLYWYRQAAGRGLQLLFYSVGIGQISSEVPQNLSASRPQDRQFILSSKKLLLSDSGFYLCAWSGTGIRRYGYTFGSGTRLTVV.

The V gene is TRBV28, the J gene TRBJ2-1; 16 bases are a match to TRBD2. V lost 5 bases and J lost 10; bases outside the gene matches: 5. The CDR3 has 15 residues. Per the germline V gene, CDR1 is MDHEN and CDR2 is SYDVKM. The CDR3 loop reads CASSAQGLAGGEQFF. The CDR3 nucleotides are TGTGCCAGCAGTGCCCAGGGACTAGCGGGAGGGGAGCAGTTCTTC. The full variable domain, completed using reference TRBV28 and TRBJ2-1, is DVKVTQSSRYLVKRTGEKVFLECVQDMDHENMFWYRQDPGLGLRLIYFSYDVKMKEKGDIPEGYSVSREKKERFSLILESASTNQTSMYLCASSAQGLAGGEQFFGPGTRLTVL.